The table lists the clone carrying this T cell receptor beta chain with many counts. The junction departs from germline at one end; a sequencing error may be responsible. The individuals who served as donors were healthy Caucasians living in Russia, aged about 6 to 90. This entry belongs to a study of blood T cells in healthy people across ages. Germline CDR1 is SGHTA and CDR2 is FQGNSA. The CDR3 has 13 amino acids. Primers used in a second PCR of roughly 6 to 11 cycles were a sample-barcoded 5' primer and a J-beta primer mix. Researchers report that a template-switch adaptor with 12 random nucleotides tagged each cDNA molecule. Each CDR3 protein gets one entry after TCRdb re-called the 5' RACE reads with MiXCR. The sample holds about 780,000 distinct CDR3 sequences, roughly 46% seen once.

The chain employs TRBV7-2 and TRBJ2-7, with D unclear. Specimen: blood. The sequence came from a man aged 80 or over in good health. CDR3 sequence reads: CASSVAPSYEQYF. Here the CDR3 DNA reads TGTGCCAGCAGCGTAGCCCCCTCCTACGAGCAGTACTTC.